The rows below give T cell receptor beta chains drawn from one sample of a study of blood T cell repertoires in COVID-19. Generated by immunoSEQ multiplex PCR, the TCRdb table keeps only in-frame clones and is missing some. The sample lists about 240,000 clones, more than 85% occurring once. Sequenced: peripheral blood. The source of these receptors is a woman in her forties or fifties with COVID-19, enrolled during active disease. Both conserved end residues are part of each CDR3. The D gene is left open where the match is weak. Size values are once, few and many counts, or a class for expanded clones, and some rows have none.

clone_size j_call d_call v_call cdr3_nt cdr3_aa
- TRBJ1-1 TRBD1 TRBV5-1 TGCGCCAGCAGCTTGGGACCGGGACAGATTAACACTGAAGCTTTCTTT CASSLGPGQINTEAFF
- TRBJ1-1 - TRBV7-8 TGTGCCAGCAGCTTAGCCCAGGTGGGCACTGAAGCTTTCTTT CASSLAQVGTEAFF
- TRBJ1-5 - TRBV19 TGTGCCAGTAGTATAGCTAAGGGCCAGGGGCCCCAGCATTTT CASSIAKGQGPQHF
- TRBJ2-5 - TRBV20-1 TGCAGTGCCTTGGACAAGACCCAGTACTTC CSALDKTQYF
- TRBJ2-2 TRBD2 TRBV11-2 TGTGCCAGCAGCGCAGCGGGGGTCTCCGGGGAGCTGTTTTTT CASSAAGVSGELFF
- TRBJ1-1 - TRBV15 TGTGCCACCGGGGCGGTTGATAACACTGAAGCTTTCTTT CATGAVDNTEAFF
once TRBJ1-2 - TRBV19 TGTGCCAGTAAAGAAAAGAGAACTAACTATGGCTACACCTTC CASKEKRTNYGYTF
- TRBJ2-3 TRBD2 TRBV7-8 TGTGCCAGCACCCGCGACAGATGGACTAGCGGGGGATCAGATACGCAGTATTTT CASTRDRWTSGGSDTQYF
- TRBJ1-1 - TRBV6-1 TGTGCCAGCAGTGAAGTAAGGAGCCTGAACACTGAAGCTTTCTTT CASSEVRSLNTEAFF
- TRBJ1-1 - TRBV19 TGTGCCAGTACCATCGAGGAGGGGAACACTGAAGCTTTCTTT CASTIEEGNTEAFF
- TRBJ1-6 - TRBV5-1 TGCGCCAGCAGCCAGATGATAAGCTCCTATAATTCACCCCTCCACTTT CASSQMISSYNSPLHF
- TRBJ2-1 TRBD2 TRBV2 TGTGCCAGCAGTGAAGCCGGGACTAGCGGGGGGGCAGGTGAGCAGTTCTTC CASSEAGTSGGAGEQFF
- TRBJ1-4 TRBD1 TRBV18 TGTGCCAGCTCCCAATTTACAGGGGCTAATGAAAAACTGTTTTTT CASSQFTGANEKLFF
- TRBJ2-1 - TRBV6-6 TGTGCCAGCAGTTACTCAGGCAGAGGGTCCGACAATGAGCAGTTCTTC CASSYSGRGSDNEQFF
- TRBJ1-3 - TRBV11-2 TGTGCCAGCAGCCCCCACCGACAGAGAGGAAACACCATATATTTT CASSPHRQRGNTIYF
- TRBJ2-3 TRBD2 TRBV19 TGTGCCAGTAGTATCCGGCTAGCGGGGTTATCAGATACGCAGTATTTT CASSIRLAGLSDTQYF
- TRBJ2-2 TRBD1 TRBV7-7 TGTGCCAGCAGCTACAGACAGGGCGGCACCGGGGAGCTGTTTTTT CASSYRQGGTGELFF
- TRBJ1-1 - TRBV11-3 TGTGCCAGCAGCCCCTCTACCCCGGGGGGCAACACTGAAGCTTTCTTT CASSPSTPGGNTEAFF
- TRBJ1-5 - TRBV19 TGTGCCAGTAGTATGGCAAGTATGCCCCAGCATTTT CASSMASMPQHF
- TRBJ1-1 - TRBV19 TGTGCCAGTAGGATTTCCAGGGGAATGAACACTGAAGCTTTCTTT CASRISRGMNTEAFF
many TRBJ2-2 TRBD1 TRBV24-1 TGTGCCACCAGTAGGGGGCTTATCGACACCGGGGAGCTGTTTTTT CATSRGLIDTGELFF
- TRBJ2-3 - TRBV11-2 TGTGCCAGCAGCTATGGGGAGAGCACAGATACGCAGTATTTT CASSYGESTDTQYF
- TRBJ2-7 - TRBV14 TGTGCCAGCAGCCAAGACTGGGGCCGTTCCTACGAGCAGTACTTC CASSQDWGRSYEQYF
- TRBJ1-2 - TRBV29-1 TGCAGCGTTACCACCCCGAGGGGGTTAAACTATGGCTACACCTTC CSVTTPRGLNYGYTF
- TRBJ2-7 TRBD1 TRBV6-5 TGTGCCAGCAGTTACTCTATTACAGGGGGCTACGAGCAGTACTTC CASSYSITGGYEQYF
- TRBJ2-3 - TRBV4-1 TGCGCCAGCAGCCAAGAGAGAATAATCCACACAGATACGCAGTATTTT CASSQERIIHTDTQYF
- TRBJ2-4 TRBD1 TRBV19 TGTGCCAGTGCAACAGGGGGCTGGACCAAAAACATTCAGTACTTC CASATGGWTKNIQYF
- TRBJ2-3 - TRBV6-4 TGTGCCAGCAGTGACTCTAGGAGGGCCCCCCAGTATTTT CASSDSRRAPQYF
once TRBJ2-5 TRBD1 TRBV24-1 TGTGCCACCAGCCTAACAGGGGTAAAGACCCAGTACTTC CATSLTGVKTQYF
- TRBJ1-1 - TRBV28 TGTGCCAGCTCCTGGGGGGGTTTTGGGACTGAAGCTTTCTTT CASSWGGFGTEAFF
- TRBJ2-5 TRBD2 TRBV5-1 TGCGCCAGCAGCACCGGGACTAGCGAATTCAAGACCCAGTACTTC CASSTGTSEFKTQYF
once TRBJ2-2 - TRBV24-1 TGTGCCACCAGTCGTGTAGGAGGAAACACCGGGGAGCTGTTTTTT CATSRVGGNTGELFF
- TRBJ2-1 TRBD2 TRBV9 TGTGCCAGCAGCGTAGGACTAGCGGGGGTCTACAATGAGCAGTTCTTC CASSVGLAGVYNEQFF
- TRBJ1-1 TRBD1 TRBV7-9 TGTGCCAGCAGCCAACCCAACAGGGGGACGAACACTGAAGCTTTCTTT CASSQPNRGTNTEAFF
once TRBJ2-2 - TRBV6-5 TGTGCCAGCAGTTCACGGGACTTTCTGAACACCGGGGAGCTGTTTTTT CASSSRDFLNTGELFF
- TRBJ2-7 - TRBV6-2/TRBV6-3 TGTGCCAGCAGTCCCCTAGCCGAGCAGTACTTC CASSPLAEQYF
- TRBJ1-2 - TRBV2 TGTGCCAGCAGTGTAAGGAGCTATGGCTACACCTTC CASSVRSYGYTF
- TRBJ2-7 TRBD1 TRBV5-4 TGTGCCAGCAGCCCCGGGACAGGGGCCTACGAGCAGTACTTC CASSPGTGAYEQYF
- TRBJ2-2 TRBD2 TRBV3-1/TRBV3-2 TGTGCCAGCAGCCTCAGGACTAGCGGGAACTTCGGGGAGCTGTTTTTT CASSLRTSGNFGELFF
- TRBJ1-2 TRBD1 TRBV11-3 TGTGCCAGCAGCTTAGATGAGTGGGGGACAGCCTATGGCTACACCTTC CASSLDEWGTAYGYTF
- TRBJ1-1 - TRBV5-1 TGCGCCAGCAGCTTAGGACACACATCTCCGAACACTGAAGCTTTCTTT CASSLGHTSPNTEAFF
- TRBJ1-6 TRBD1 TRBV5-6 TGTGCCAGCAGCGGTCGACAGGGAGGTTATTCACCCCTCCACTTT CASSGRQGGYSPLHF
- TRBJ2-1 TRBD1 TRBV3-1/TRBV3-2 TGTGCCAGCAGCCAAGATGTGCACAGGGGAATAAATGAGCAGTTCTTC CASSQDVHRGINEQFF
- TRBJ1-5 TRBD1 TRBV19 TGTGCCAGTAGTTTCCGGACAGGGCTAATCAAAGGCAATCAGCCCCAGCATTTT CASSFRTGLIKGNQPQHF
- TRBJ2-7 - TRBV19 TGTGCCAGTAGTATAAAAGGGAGCTCCTACGAGCAGTACTTC CASSIKGSSYEQYF
- TRBJ1-3 TRBD1 TRBV6-1 TGTGCCAGCAGTGAAGCGACAGGGGGAAGTGGAAACACCATATATTTT CASSEATGGSGNTIYF
- TRBJ1-2 - TRBV11-2 TGTGCCAGCAGCTTAGGGCAGGGCAACTATGGCTACACCTTC CASSLGQGNYGYTF
- TRBJ1-1 TRBD1 TRBV6-2/TRBV6-3 TGTGCCAGCAGTTACCCTACAGGGGCTCTGAACACTGAAGCTTTCTTT CASSYPTGALNTEAFF
- TRBJ2-1 - TRBV27 TGTGCCAGCAGTTGGCAGGGAATGAGTGAGCAGTTCTTC CASSWQGMSEQFF
- TRBJ1-1 - TRBV6-5 TGTGCCAGCAGTTACTCGGCATCGCTAGCTGAAGCTTTCTTT CASSYSASLAEAFF